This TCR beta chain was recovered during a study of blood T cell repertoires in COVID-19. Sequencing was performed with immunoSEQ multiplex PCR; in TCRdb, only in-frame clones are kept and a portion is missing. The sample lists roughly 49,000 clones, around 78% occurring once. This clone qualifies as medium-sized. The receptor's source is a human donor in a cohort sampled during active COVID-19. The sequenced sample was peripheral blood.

CDR3 amino acids: CSGTGTGGVWTEAFF. CDR3 sequence (DNA): TGCAGCGGGACCGGGACAGGGGGAGTATGGACTGAAGCTTTCTTT. V and J are TRBV29-1 and TRBJ1-1; 11 bases agree with TRBD1. Germline V gene lookup returns CDR1 SQVTM and CDR2 ANQGSEA. This CDR3 has 15 residues. The ends lost 7 bases at V and 5 bases at J; junction bases unmatched: 12.